This TCR beta chain was profiled in a study of CD8 T cells in ankylosing spondylitis. TCRdb analysed the 5' RACE reads with MiXCR anew, one entry per CDR3 protein. The table shows fewer than 400,000 distinct CDR3 sequences, with roughly 14% occurring only once. General study results and limits: Matched synovial fluid from ankylosing spondylitis patients was reported to be enriched for disease-linked clones. Earlier authors reported some of these motif variants in reactive arthritis synovial fluid and blood. A TCR beta motif made of about 8 highly homologous variants seemed typical of ankylosing spondylitis blood.

A word on this clonotype: Its target is unknown.

The junction had 6 bases not matched to a gene; V was cut back by 8 bases and J by 0 bases. This CDR3 region has 14 residues. Sample: blood, either unsorted or a sorted T cell fraction (not recorded which). The chain is built from TRBV12-3 or TRBV12-4 and TRBJ2-7, with 8 bases fitting TRBD2. This receptor was obtained from a male donor with ankylosing spondylitis or in good health (not recorded which). The CDR3: CASRGGVSSYEQYF. The DNA of the CDR3 is TGTGCCAGCCGGGGGGGCGTTAGCTCCTACGAGCAGTACTTC.